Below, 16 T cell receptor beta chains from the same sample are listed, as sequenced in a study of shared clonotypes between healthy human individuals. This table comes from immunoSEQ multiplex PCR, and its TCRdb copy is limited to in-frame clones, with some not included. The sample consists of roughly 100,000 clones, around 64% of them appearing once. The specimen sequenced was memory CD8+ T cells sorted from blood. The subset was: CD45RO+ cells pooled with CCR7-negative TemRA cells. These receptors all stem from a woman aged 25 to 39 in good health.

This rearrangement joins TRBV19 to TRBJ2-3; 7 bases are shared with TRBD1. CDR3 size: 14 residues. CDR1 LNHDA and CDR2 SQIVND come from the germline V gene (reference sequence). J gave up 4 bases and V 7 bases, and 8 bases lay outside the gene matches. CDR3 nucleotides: TGTGCCAGTACCAGCGGACAGGCCTCAGATACGCAGTATTTT. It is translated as CASTSGQASDTQYF.

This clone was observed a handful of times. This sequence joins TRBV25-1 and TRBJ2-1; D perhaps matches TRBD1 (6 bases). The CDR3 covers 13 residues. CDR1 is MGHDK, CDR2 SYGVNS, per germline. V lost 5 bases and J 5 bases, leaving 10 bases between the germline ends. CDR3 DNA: TGTGCCAGCAGTTGGTCAGGGGACAATGAGCAGTTCTTC. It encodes CASSWSGDNEQFF.

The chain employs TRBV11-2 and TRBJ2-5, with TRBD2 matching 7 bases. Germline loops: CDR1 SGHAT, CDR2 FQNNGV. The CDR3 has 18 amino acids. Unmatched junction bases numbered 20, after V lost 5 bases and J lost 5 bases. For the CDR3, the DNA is TGTGCCAGCAGCAAAGAGGCCCCCTGGAGGGAGGGGACTGAGACCCAGTACTTC. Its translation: CASSKEAPWREGTETQYF.

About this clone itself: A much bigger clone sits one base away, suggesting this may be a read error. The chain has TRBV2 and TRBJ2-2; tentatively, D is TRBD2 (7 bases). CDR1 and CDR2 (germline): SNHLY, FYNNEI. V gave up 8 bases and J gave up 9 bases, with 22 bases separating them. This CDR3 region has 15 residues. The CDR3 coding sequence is TGTGCCAGCTCTCAGGGGAGGGTCAGCCCCAGGGAGCTGTTTTTT. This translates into CASSQGRVSPRELFF.

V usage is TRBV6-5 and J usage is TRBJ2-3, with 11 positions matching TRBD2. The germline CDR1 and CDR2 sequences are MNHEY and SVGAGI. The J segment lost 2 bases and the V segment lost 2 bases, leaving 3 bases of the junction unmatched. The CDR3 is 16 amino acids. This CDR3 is CASSYIAGGITDTQYF. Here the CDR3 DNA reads TGTGCCAGCAGTTACATAGCGGGAGGGATCACAGATACGCAGTATTTT.

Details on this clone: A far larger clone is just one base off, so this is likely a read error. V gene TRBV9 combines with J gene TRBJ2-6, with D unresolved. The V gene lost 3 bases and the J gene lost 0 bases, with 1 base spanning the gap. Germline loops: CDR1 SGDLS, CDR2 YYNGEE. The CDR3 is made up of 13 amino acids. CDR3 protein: CASSDSGANVLTF. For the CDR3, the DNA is TGTGCCAGCAGCGACTCTGGGGCCAACGTCCTGACTTTC. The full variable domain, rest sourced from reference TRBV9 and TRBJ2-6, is DSGVTQTPKHLITATGQRVTLRCSPRSGDLSVYWYQQSLDQGLQFLIQYYNGEERAKGNILERFSAQQFPDLHSELNLSSLELGDSALYFCASSDSGANVLTFGAGSRLTVL.

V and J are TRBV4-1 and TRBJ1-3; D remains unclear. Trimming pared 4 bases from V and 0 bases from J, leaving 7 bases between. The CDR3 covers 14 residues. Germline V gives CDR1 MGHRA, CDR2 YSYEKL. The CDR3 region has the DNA TGCGCCAGCAGCCGGAGGGCCTCTGGAAACACCATATATTTT. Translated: CASSRRASGNTIYF.

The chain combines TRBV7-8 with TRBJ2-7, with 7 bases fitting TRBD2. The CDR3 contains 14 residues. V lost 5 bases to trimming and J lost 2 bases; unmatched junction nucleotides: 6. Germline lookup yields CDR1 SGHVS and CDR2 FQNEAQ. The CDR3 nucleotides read TGTGCCAGCAGCCCTCGGGGGGACCCCTACGAGCAGTACTTC. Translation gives CASSPRGDPYEQYF.

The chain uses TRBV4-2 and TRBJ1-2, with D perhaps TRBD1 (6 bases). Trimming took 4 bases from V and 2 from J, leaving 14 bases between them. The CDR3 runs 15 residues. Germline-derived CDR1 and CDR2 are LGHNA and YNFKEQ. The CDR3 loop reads CASSPLLGANYGYTF. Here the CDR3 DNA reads TGTGCCAGCAGCCCCCTTTTGGGGGCGAACTATGGCTACACCTTC.

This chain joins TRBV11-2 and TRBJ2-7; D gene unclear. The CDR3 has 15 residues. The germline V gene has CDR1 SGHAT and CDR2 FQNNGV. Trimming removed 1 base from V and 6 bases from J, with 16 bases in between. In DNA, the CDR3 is TGTGCCAGCAGCTTAGTCGGGTCGAGGTTCGGCGAGCAGTACTTC. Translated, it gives CASSLVGSRFGEQYF. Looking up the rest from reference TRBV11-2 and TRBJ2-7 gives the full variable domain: EAGVAQSPRYKIIEKRQSVAFWCNPISGHATLYWYQQILGQGPKLLIQFQNNGVVDDSQLPKDRFSAERLKGVDSTLKIQPAKLEDSAVYLCASSLVGSRFGEQYFGPGTRLTVT.

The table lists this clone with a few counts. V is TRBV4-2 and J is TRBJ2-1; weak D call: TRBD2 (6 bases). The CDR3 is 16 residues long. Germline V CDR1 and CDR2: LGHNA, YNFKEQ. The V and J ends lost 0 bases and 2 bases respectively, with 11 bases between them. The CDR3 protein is CASSQDTGEPYNEQFF. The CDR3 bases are TGTGCCAGCAGCCAAGATACGGGGGAGCCCTACAATGAGCAGTTCTTC.

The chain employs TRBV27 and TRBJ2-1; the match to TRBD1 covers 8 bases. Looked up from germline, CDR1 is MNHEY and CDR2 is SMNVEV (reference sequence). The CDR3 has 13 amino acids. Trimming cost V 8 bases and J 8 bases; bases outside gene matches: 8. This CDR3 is CASSGQGIYEQFF. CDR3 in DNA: TGTGCCAGCTCCGGACAGGGTATTTATGAGCAGTTCTTC.

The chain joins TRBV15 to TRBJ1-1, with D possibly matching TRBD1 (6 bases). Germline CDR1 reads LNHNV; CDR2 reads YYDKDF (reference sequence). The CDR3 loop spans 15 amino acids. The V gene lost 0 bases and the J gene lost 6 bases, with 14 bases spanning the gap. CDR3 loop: CATSRDEGTPAEAFF. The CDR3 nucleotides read TGTGCCACCAGCAGAGATGAGGGGACACCAGCTGAAGCTTTCTTT.

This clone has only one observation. The chain's CDR3 is CARRDRLPYEQYF. The CDR3 coding sequence is TGTGCCAGAAGGGACCGACTACCCTACGAGCAGTACTTC. The chain joins TRBV5-4 to TRBJ2-7; D possibly uses TRBD1 or TRBD2 (5 bases each). CDR3 length equals 13 residues. V shed 8 bases and J shed 2 bases, with 14 bases lying between them. The V gene's germline CDR1 is SGHNT and CDR2 YYREEE (reference sequence). Based on the CDR3 plus reference TRBV5-4 and TRBJ2-7, the full variable domain is ETGVTQSPTHLIKTRGQQVTLRCSSQSGHNTVSWYQQALGQGPQFIFQYYREEENGRGNFPPRFSGLQFPNYSSELNVNALELDDSALYLCARRDRLPYEQYFGPGTRLTVT.

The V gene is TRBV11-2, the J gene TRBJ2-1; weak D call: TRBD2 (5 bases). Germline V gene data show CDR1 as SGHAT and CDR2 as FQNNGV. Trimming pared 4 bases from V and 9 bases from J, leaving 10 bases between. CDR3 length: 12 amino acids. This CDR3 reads CASSSLLVEQFF. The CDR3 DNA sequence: TGTGCCAGCAGCTCCCTACTAGTTGAGCAGTTCTTC.

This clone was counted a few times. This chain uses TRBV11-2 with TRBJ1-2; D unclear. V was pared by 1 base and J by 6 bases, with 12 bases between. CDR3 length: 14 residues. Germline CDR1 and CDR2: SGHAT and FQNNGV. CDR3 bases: TGTGCCAGCAGCTTAGCTCCCCGACCTAATGGCTACACCTTC. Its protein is CASSLAPRPNGYTF. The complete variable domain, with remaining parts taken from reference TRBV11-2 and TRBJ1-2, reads EAGVAQSPRYKIIEKRQSVAFWCNPISGHATLYWYQQILGQGPKLLIQFQNNGVVDDSQLPKDRFSAERLKGVDSTLKIQPAKLEDSAVYLCASSLAPRPNGYTFGSGTRLTVV.